These 29 T cell receptor beta chains originate from one sample sequenced in a study of blood T cell repertoires in COVID-19. Assay used: immunoSEQ multiplex PCR; TCRdb lists only in-frame clones, some missing. Found here are over 200,000 clones, around nine tenths of them singletons; the top ten hold 0.9% to 1%. The sequenced sample was peripheral blood. These receptors were collected from a woman between 40 and 55 years old who had recovered from COVID-19.

This chain uses TRBV6-5 with TRBJ2-5; D possibly corresponds to TRBD1 (5 bases). Per germline, CDR1 MNHEY and CDR2 SVGAGI. V was cut by 4 bases and J by 1 base, with 10 bases left in between. The CDR3 length is 14 residues. Here the CDR3 reads CASSFRGIQETQYF. CDR3 nucleotides: TGTGCCAGCAGTTTTAGGGGTATCCAAGAGACCCAGTACTTC.

The V and J genes are TRBV7-2 and TRBJ1-6, with 10 positions matching TRBD1. Germline loops: CDR1 SGHTA, CDR2 FQGNSA. V shed 4 bases, J shed 10 bases, and the junction held 4 bases outside the gene matches. The CDR3 sequence is 14 residues long. The CDR3 here is CASSSGQGGSPLHF. CDR3 nucleotides: TGTGCCAGCAGCTCCGGACAGGGGGGATCACCCCTCCACTTT. The whole variable domain, remainder taken from reference TRBV7-2 and TRBJ1-6, is GAGVSQSPSNKVTEKGKDVELRCDPISGHTALYWYRQSLGQGLEFLIYFQGNSAPDKSGLPSDRFSAERTGGSVSTLTIQRTQQEDSAVYLCASSSGQGGSPLHFGNGTRLTVT.

As DNA, the CDR3 is TGTGCCAGCAGTTACTCGATTCGCGGGGAATCACCCCTCCACTTT. This gives the protein CASSYSIRGESPLHF. The gene calls are TRBV6-5 and TRBJ1-6, with D unclear. V was pared by 0 bases and J by 10 bases, with 13 bases between. Germline CDR1 reads MNHEY; CDR2 reads SVGAGI. The CDR3 is made up of 15 amino acids.

The CDR3 loop is CASSFRTTNYGYTF. CDR3 DNA sequence: TGTGCCAGCAGCTTCCGGACAACCAACTATGGCTACACCTTC. The chain uses TRBV6-2 or TRBV6-3 and TRBJ1-2; possible D gene TRBD1, 5 bases. Trimming stripped 6 bases from V and 2 bases from J, with 13 bases between. Germline-derived CDR1 and CDR2 are MNHEY and SVGEGT. The CDR3 has 14 amino acids.

This clone occurred once. V usage is TRBV11-2 and J usage is TRBJ2-2; 8 bases agree with TRBD2. The germline V gene encodes CDR1 SGHAT and CDR2 FQNNGV. The CDR3 runs to 16 residues. The V and J ends lost 1 base and 3 bases, in that order; junction bases with no gene match: 4. CDR3 nucleotide sequence: TGTGCCAGCAGCTTAGGCACTAGCGGCCACACCGGGGAGCTGTTTTTT. Protein product: CASSLGTSGHTGELFF.

The V gene is TRBV6-5, the J gene TRBJ2-5; possible D gene TRBD1, 5 bases. The CDR3 runs 13 residues. Trimming cost V 6 bases and J 1 base, with 9 bases left between them. Looked up from germline, CDR1 is MNHEY and CDR2 is SVGAGI. This chain's CDR3 is CASSDSLQETQYF. For the CDR3, the DNA is TGTGCCAGCAGCGACAGCCTCCAAGAGACCCAGTACTTC.

This rearrangement joins TRBV30 to TRBJ1-2; D is uncertain. The CDR3 has 12 amino acids. V was clipped by 2 bases and J by 4 bases, with 8 bases between them. CDR1 is GTSNPN and CDR2 is SVGIG in the germline V gene (reference sequence). This CDR3 is CAWSTSSYGYTF. As DNA, the CDR3 is TGTGCCTGGAGTACATCCTCCTATGGCTACACCTTC.

The genes are TRBV5-4 and TRBJ1-1; the D gene is possibly TRBD1 (6 bases). Germline CDR1 SGHNT, CDR2 YYREEE (reference sequence). There are 14 residues in the CDR3. Trimming pared 3 bases from V and 5 bases from J, leaving 14 bases between. The CDR3 protein is CASSYQQGGTEAFF. CDR3 coding DNA: TGTGCCAGCAGCTACCAACAGGGTGGAACTGAAGCTTTCTTT.

On this clone: The sample carries other DNA sequences with the same CDR3. The V and J genes are TRBV18 and TRBJ2-2, with D possibly TRBD2 on 5 matching bases. The CDR3 sequence is 12 residues long. Germline V gives CDR1 KGHSH, CDR2 LQKENI. V gave up 6 bases and J gave up 7 bases, with 9 bases separating them. The CDR3 protein is CASSPAGGELFF. Here the CDR3 DNA reads TGTGCCAGCTCCCCGGCGGGCGGGGAGCTGTTTTTT.

The chain joins TRBV6-6 to TRBJ1-4; the D gene is possibly TRBD1 (6 bases). The CDR3 runs 14 residues. V was cut by 7 bases and J by 3 bases, with 12 bases left in between. CDR1 is MNHNY, CDR2 SVGAGI, per germline (reference sequence). CDR3 DNA: TGTGCCAGCACCAAGGACAGATCTAATGAAAAACTGTTTTTT. Its translation is CASTKDRSNEKLFF.

The rearrangement uses TRBV3-1 (or the pseudogene TRBV3-2) and TRBJ2-3; 8 nucleotides align to TRBD2. The CDR3 has 16 amino acids. Losses at the gene ends were 1 base for V and 1 base for J; bases not matched to a gene: 4. Germline V gene data show CDR1 as LGHDT and CDR2 as YNNKEL (reference sequence). The CDR3 is CASSQGGLVGTDTQYF. CDR3 coding DNA: TGTGCCAGCAGCCAAGGGGGACTAGTGGGCACAGATACGCAGTATTTT.

J is TRBJ2-2 and V is TRBV5-4, with a possible D match to TRBD2 (6 bases). The CDR3 consists of 16 residues. Germline CDR1 reads SGHNT; CDR2 reads YYREEE (reference sequence). The V gene lost 4 bases and the J gene lost 5 bases, with 18 bases spanning the gap. CDR3 in amino acids: CASSGAGPLGTGELFF. The CDR3 DNA reads as TGTGCCAGCAGCGGCGCGGGACCCCTCGGGACCGGGGAGCTGTTTTTT.

The V gene is TRBV7-3, the J gene TRBJ2-7; 9 bases match TRBD2. The CDR3 has 14 amino acids. With 5 bases clipped from V and 6 bases from J, the junction kept 8 bases outside the gene matches. Germline V gene data show CDR1 as SGHTA and CDR2 as FQGTGA. The CDR3, as DNA: TGTGCCAGCAGCCACATAGCGGGAGTAGTCGAGCAGTACTTC. This codes for CASSHIAGVVEQYF.

The rearrangement uses TRBV7-6 and TRBJ1-5, with TRBD1 as a possible D gene (5 bases). Germline V gene data show CDR1 as SGHVS and CDR2 as FNYEAQ. Trimming stripped 5 bases from V and 5 bases from J, with 13 bases between. This CDR3 has 14 amino acids. The CDR3, as DNA: TGTGCCAGCAGCCGCGGGACGTACGATCAGCCCCAGCATTTT. It codes for CASSRGTYDQPQHF.

The chain couples TRBV18 to TRBJ1-1; D may be TRBD1 (5 bases). CDR1 and CDR2 (germline): KGHSH, LQKENI. The CDR3 extends over 15 amino acids. Deletions cut 3 bases from V and 4 bases from J, with 15 bases between. The CDR3 is CASSPQTGPGTEAFF. The CDR3 DNA reads TGTGCCAGCTCACCGCAAACAGGACCGGGCACTGAAGCTTTCTTT.

This chain connects TRBV10-3 to TRBJ2-3; 9 bases map to TRBD2. The CDR3 runs 17 residues. CDR1 is ENHRY, CDR2 SYGVKD, per germline. V lost 6 bases and J lost 2; bases outside the gene matches: 12. CDR3 DNA sequence: TGTGCCATCAGACCAAGAGCGGGAGGCTCCTACACAGATACGCAGTATTTT. Encoded protein: CAIRPRAGGSYTDTQYF.

The chain uses TRBV5-8 and TRBJ1-5; D might be TRBD1 (5 bases). The CDR3 has 15 amino acids. The germline CDR1 and CDR2 sequences are SGHTS and YDEGEE. V was cut by 2 bases and J by 0 bases, with 9 bases left in between. CDR3 loop: CASSFWGDSNQPQHF. CDR3 sequence (DNA): TGTGCCAGCAGCTTTTGGGGGGATAGCAATCAGCCCCAGCATTTT.

V is TRBV5-1 and J is TRBJ1-4, with D possibly being TRBD1 (5 bases). The CDR3 is 15 amino acids. CDR1 SGHRS and CDR2 YFSETQ come from the germline V gene. The ends were cut back, 6 bases at V and 0 bases at J, with 12 bases in the middle. CDR3 DNA: TGCGCCAGCATGGATTCGGGGGCAACTAATGAAAAACTGTTTTTT. Protein product: CASMDSGATNEKLFF.

The V call is TRBV18, the J call TRBJ1-5; TRBD1 might be the D (6 bases). Germline V CDR1 and CDR2: KGHSH, LQKENI. V was cut by 2 bases and J by 3 bases, with 14 bases left in between. This CDR3 region has 16 residues. The CDR3 spells CASSPVSTGHNQPQHF. CDR3 nucleotide sequence: TGTGCCAGCTCACCAGTATCGACAGGCCACAATCAGCCCCAGCATTTT.

The J gene is TRBJ1-1, the V gene TRBV12-3 or TRBV12-4; no definite D call. This CDR3 contains 13 residues. V lost 6 bases to trimming and J lost 0 bases, with 8 bases between them. The CDR3 region is CASSTTLNTEAFF. Written as DNA, the CDR3 is TGTGCCAGCAGCACGACACTGAACACTGAAGCTTTCTTT.

This chain links TRBV11-2 with TRBJ2-7; no reliable D call. The CDR3 length is 13 residues. Trimming pared 5 bases from V and 3 bases from J, leaving 11 bases between. Germline V gene sequence: CDR1 SGHAT, CDR2 FQNNGV. The CDR3 loop reads CASSRGLSYEQYV. CDR3 DNA sequence: TGTGCCAGCAGCCGCGGTTTAAGCTACGAGCAGTACGTC.

Concerning this clone: The same CDR3 is also encoded by other DNA sequences in this sample. The V call is TRBV5-1, the J call TRBJ1-1; a weak D match, TRBD1 (6 bases). Per the germline V gene, CDR1 is SGHRS and CDR2 is YFSETQ. V lost 4 bases and J lost 1, with 14 bases in between. The CDR3 totals 15 residues. The CDR3 is CASSALQGRNTEAFF. The CDR3 region has the DNA TGCGCCAGCAGCGCCCTACAGGGCCGGAACACTGAAGCTTTCTTT.

The chain carries TRBV4-3 and TRBJ2-1; D perhaps matches TRBD1 (6 bases). CDR1 is LGHNA, CDR2 YSLEER, per germline. CDR3 length: 14 amino acids. Deletions cut 4 bases from V and 9 bases from J, with 16 bases between. This CDR3 reads CASSPQGWGGEQFF. CDR3 DNA sequence: TGCGCCAGCAGCCCCCAGGGGTGGGGCGGTGAGCAGTTCTTC.

This clone was observed a handful of times. J is TRBJ2-2 and V is TRBV19; 9 bases agree with TRBD1. V dropped 6 bases and J dropped 1; count of bases not matched to a gene: 3. The CDR3 contains 15 residues. The V gene's germline CDR1 is LNHDA and CDR2 SQIVND (reference sequence). CDR3 in DNA: TGTGCCAGTAGGGACAGGGGTCGGAACACCGGGGAGCTGTTTTTT. As protein: CASRDRGRNTGELFF.

J is TRBJ2-1 and V is TRBV6-2 or TRBV6-3; TRBD1 aligns across 7 bases. This CDR3 comprises 18 residues. From germline, CDR1 is MNHEY and CDR2 SVGEGT. The trim removed 1 base at V and 6 bases at J, leaving 15 bases unmatched. Here the CDR3 reads CASSYWRTGQGTGNEQFF. CDR3 coding DNA: TGTGCCAGCAGTTACTGGAGGACAGGTCAGGGGACGGGCAATGAGCAGTTCTTC.

The V and J genes are TRBV30 and TRBJ2-3; 8 bases are shared with TRBD2. V lost 4 bases, J lost 12 bases, and 9 bases stayed unmatched. CDR3 length: 12 amino acids. Germline values: CDR1 GTSNPN, CDR2 SVGIG (reference sequence). The CDR3 region has the DNA TGTGCCTGGAAGGCGGGAGGTCCCCCCCAGTATTTT. Protein: CAWKAGGPPQYF.

This chain joins TRBV30 and TRBJ2-3; a weak D match, TRBD2 (6 bases). Trimming removed 0 bases from V and 5 bases from J, with 21 bases in between. The CDR3 runs to 17 residues. In germline, CDR1 is GTSNPN, CDR2 SVGIG (reference sequence). This chain's CDR3 is CAWSVRPAGPLIDTQYF. The CDR3 DNA reads TGTGCCTGGAGTGTACGTCCGGCGGGACCCCTAATAGATACGCAGTATTTT.

This sequence joins TRBV29-1 and TRBJ1-2; D gene ambiguous. Between the trimmed V and J ends, which lost 4 bases and 4 bases, there was a span of 13 bases. The length of the CDR3 is 13 residues. Germline V gives CDR1 SQVTM, CDR2 ANQGSEA. CDR3 nucleotide sequence: TGCAGCGTTGTTGGGCGAGTAAGCTATGGCTACACCTTC. Encoded protein: CSVVGRVSYGYTF.

The chain uses TRBV30 and TRBJ1-2; tentative D call: TRBD1 (6 bases). Trimming pared 1 base from V and 4 bases from J, leaving 13 bases between. Germline CDR1 reads GTSNPN; CDR2 reads SVGIG (reference sequence). There are 14 residues in the CDR3. In DNA, the CDR3 is TGTGCCTGGAGTGCAACGCGAGGGGGCTATGGCTACACCTTC. Protein sequence: CAWSATRGGYGYTF.